The 20 T cell receptor beta chains presented below share a single source sample, sequenced in a study of memory CD4+ T cells and cytomegalovirus serostatus. Single viable CD3+CD4+CD8-CD45RO+ cells were sorted as the memory CD4+ T cells. The data were produced by immunoSEQ multiplex PCR, yet TCRdb's version contains in-frame clones alone and is incomplete. Among more than 45,000 clones listed, 80% to 90% were seen once. Sequencing was performed on memory CD4+ T cells from blood. The source of these receptors is an adult in good health and CMV-seronegative.

This clone has only a few counts. This rearrangement joins TRBV11-1 to TRBJ2-7, with D uncertain. The germline V and J ends were trimmed by 5 bases and 3 bases, with 8 bases remaining between them. The germline CDR1 and CDR2 sequences are SGHAT and FQDESV (reference sequence). The CDR3 runs to 12 residues. The CDR3 spells CASSLRYYEQYF. In nucleotides, the CDR3 is TGTGCCAGCAGCCTAAGGTACTACGAGCAGTACTTC. The variable domain in full, completed from reference TRBV11-1 and TRBJ2-7, reads EAEVAQSPRYKITEKSQAVAFWCDPISGHATLYWYRQILGQGPELLVQFQDESVVDDSQLPKDRFSAERLKGVDSTLKIQPAELGDSAMYLCASSLRYYEQYFGPGTRLTVT.

This rearrangement joins TRBV18 to TRBJ1-3, with TRBD1 matching over 9 bases. V trimming: 4 bases; J trimming: 4 bases; junction bases outside the gene matches: 11. The CDR3 runs to 17 residues. Germline lookup yields CDR1 KGHSH and CDR2 LQKENI. CDR3 nucleotides: TGTGCCAGCTCACAGGACAGGGGTAACGTGTTCGGAAACACCATATATTTT. Translated, it gives CASSQDRGNVFGNTIYF.

This clone was recorded once. The chain is built from TRBV5-1 and TRBJ1-5, with 8 nucleotides matching TRBD1. The CDR3 length is 15 residues. CDR1 is SGHRS, CDR2 YFSETQ, per germline. The ends lost 3 bases at V and 4 bases at J; junction bases unmatched: 6. The CDR3 DNA sequence: TGCGCCAGCAGCTCTCAGGGGGCGCGGAATCAGCCCCAGCATTTT. It translates to CASSSQGARNQPQHF.

The rearrangement links TRBV10-2 to TRBJ1-4, with D perhaps TRBD1 (5 bases). CDR1 and CDR2 (germline): WSHSY, SAAADI. The CDR3 sequence is 14 residues long. V was clipped by 3 bases and J by 10 bases, with 15 bases between them. The CDR3, as DNA: TGCGCCAGCAGTGAAGGCAGGGTAGTGGCAAAACTGTTTTTT. Translating it yields CASSEGRVVAKLFF.

The V gene is TRBV29-1, the J gene TRBJ2-1; the match to TRBD2 covers 7 bases. CDR3 length: 15 residues. Trimming removed 5 bases from V and 1 base from J; junction bases left unmatched: 8. Germline CDR1 SQVTM, CDR2 ANQGSEA. The CDR3 here is CSVSGGVGSYNEQFF. The CDR3 coding sequence is TGCAGCGTTTCGGGGGGAGTCGGGTCCTACAATGAGCAGTTCTTC.

The chain uses TRBV6-1 and TRBJ1-6; D not resolved. Germline-derived CDR1 and CDR2 are MNHNS and SASEGT. The CDR3 length is 13 residues. The V and J ends lost 7 bases and 5 bases respectively, with 9 bases between them. For the CDR3, the DNA is TGTGCCAGCAAAGGGCTTCATAATTCACCCCTCCACTTT. This codes for CASKGLHNSPLHF.

This rearrangement joins TRBV5-1 to TRBJ2-7; a weak D match, TRBD1 (6 bases). V was shortened by 2 bases and J by 1 base, with 19 bases between the two germline ends. Germline loops: CDR1 SGHRS, CDR2 YFSETQ. This CDR3 spans 17 amino acids. In DNA, the CDR3 is TGCGCCAGCAGCTTACGGGCTCCCGAGGGGACATCCTACGAGCAGTACTTC. Its translation: CASSLRAPEGTSYEQYF.

The chain combines TRBV5-1 with TRBJ1-1; D gene uncertain. This CDR3 contains 11 residues. The germline V gene encodes CDR1 SGHRS and CDR2 YFSETQ. With 4 bases removed from V and 12 bases from J, the gap between germline ends came to 13 bases. The CDR3 sequence is CASSLDGLSFF. The CDR3 DNA follows: TGCGCCAGCAGCCTCGACGGGCTGTCTTTCTTT.

V gene TRBV7-9 combines with J gene TRBJ2-7; possibly TRBD1 or TRBD2 for D (5 bases each). V gave up 1 base and J gave up 3 bases, with 19 bases separating them. The CDR3 has 17 residues. Germline CDR1 reads SEHNR; CDR2 reads FQNEAQ (reference sequence). CDR3 protein: CASSLGLSGSGLYEQYF. CDR3 in DNA: TGTGCCAGCAGCTTAGGTCTATCGGGTTCGGGGCTCTACGAGCAGTACTTC.

The chain couples TRBV9 to TRBJ2-2; 9 nucleotides match TRBD1. CDR1 and CDR2 (germline): SGDLS, YYNGEE. V shed 0 bases, J shed 3 bases, and the junction held 9 bases outside the gene matches. The CDR3 covers 18 residues. In DNA form, the CDR3 reads TGTGCCAGCAGCGTAGCTATTTTGGGACAGGGCTACACCGGGGAGCTGTTTTTT. Translation gives CASSVAILGQGYTGELFF.

The J gene is TRBJ2-2, the V gene TRBV29-1; 12 bases are shared with TRBD2. V lost 4 bases to trimming and J lost 0 bases; unmatched junction nucleotides: 3. This CDR3 is 16 amino acids long. Germline CDR1 and CDR2: SQVTM and ANQGSEA. CDR3 in amino acids: CSVGTSGTTNTGELFF. The CDR3 DNA is TGCAGCGTTGGGACTAGCGGGACCACGAACACCGGGGAGCTGTTTTTT.

This clone was detected a few times. This chain uses TRBV11-3 with TRBJ1-5, with D uncertain. Trimming took 4 bases from V and 0 from J, leaving 10 bases between them. This CDR3 has 15 amino acids. Per germline, CDR1 SGHNT and CDR2 YENEEA. CDR3 coding DNA: TGTGCCAGCAGCTACGGACGGCTTAGCAATCAGCCCCAGCATTTT. Translating gives CASSYGRLSNQPQHF.

The chain has TRBV5-4 and TRBJ1-2; D may be TRBD1 (5 bases). The ends were cut back, 2 bases at V and 6 bases at J, with 11 bases in the middle. Germline lookup yields CDR1 SGHNT and CDR2 YYREEE (reference sequence). This CDR3 is built from 13 residues. The CDR3 here is CASSLDGAHGYTF. The CDR3 DNA is TGTGCCAGCAGCTTAGATGGGGCCCATGGCTACACCTTC.

This clone was detected a few times. The chain combines TRBV2 with TRBJ1-2; D perhaps matches TRBD1 (5 bases). Germline V gene data show CDR1 as SNHLY and CDR2 as FYNNEI. V lost 7 bases and J 7 bases, leaving 16 bases between the germline ends. The CDR3 has 13 amino acids. In DNA form, the CDR3 reads TGTGCCAGCATTTGGTCAGGGTTGTTTGGCTACACCTTC. It translates to CASIWSGLFGYTF.

This sequence joins TRBV18 and TRBJ2-7, with TRBD2 matching over 7 bases. Germline V lookup: CDR1 KGHSH, CDR2 LQKENI. The CDR3 length is 15 residues. J gave up 2 bases and V 6 bases, and 10 bases lay outside the gene matches. CDR3 nucleotide sequence: TGTGCCAGCTCCCCGGGTAGAGCGGGAACCTACGAGCAGTACTTC. This translates into CASSPGRAGTYEQYF.

This clone was picked up a small number of times. This chain connects TRBV15 to TRBJ2-2; D uncertain. The germline V and J ends were trimmed by 5 bases and 1 base, with 8 bases remaining between them. The CDR3 consists of 14 residues. From germline, CDR1 is LNHNV and CDR2 YYDKDF (reference sequence). CDR3 residues: CATSVDGNTGELFF. CDR3 nucleotide sequence: TGTGCCACCAGCGTTGACGGGAACACCGGGGAGCTGTTTTTT.

The chain uses TRBV7-8 and TRBJ2-1; 7 positions match TRBD2. This CDR3 has 15 amino acids. Germline lookup yields CDR1 SGHVS and CDR2 FQNEAQ. V was clipped by 7 bases and J by 7 bases; unmatched bases: 13. The CDR3 nucleotides read TGTGCCAGCAACTCAGGCGGGCGGGAGTCGAATGAGCAGTTCTTC. Encoded protein: CASNSGGRESNEQFF. Combining the CDR3 with reference TRBV7-8 and TRBJ2-1 gives the whole variable domain GAGVSQSPRYKVAKRGQDVALRCDPISGHVSLFWYQQALGQGPEFLTYFQNEAQLDKSGLPSDRFFAERPEGSVSTLKIQRTQQEDSAVYLCASNSGGRESNEQFFGPGTRLTVL.

The chain has TRBV18 and TRBJ2-6; either TRBD1 or TRBD2 may supply D (5 bases each). This CDR3 spans 17 amino acids. V lost 4 bases and J lost 0, with 13 bases in between. In germline, CDR1 is KGHSH, CDR2 LQKENI. The CDR3 region is CASSLSRGSSGANVLTF. CDR3 DNA sequence: TGTGCCAGCTCACTATCACGGGGCAGCTCTGGGGCCAACGTCCTGACTTTC.

The gene calls are TRBV7-6 and TRBJ2-4; D may be TRBD1 or TRBD2 (5 bases each). Germline CDR1 reads SGHVS; CDR2 reads FNYEAQ. The V end was cut by 5 bases, the J end by 3 bases, with 17 bases between. The length of the CDR3 is 16 residues. CDR3 amino acids: CASSPQVFRDKNIQYF. The CDR3 coding sequence is TGTGCCAGCAGCCCACAGGTCTTCCGGGACAAAAACATTCAGTACTTC.

The chain couples TRBV19 to TRBJ2-3, with unresolved D. Germline CDR1 and CDR2: LNHDA and SQIVND (reference sequence). V gave up 3 bases and J gave up 5 bases, with 9 bases separating them. This CDR3 contains 13 residues. This CDR3 reads CASSISGGDTQYF. CDR3 in DNA: TGTGCCAGTAGTATCTCTGGCGGAGATACGCAGTATTTT.